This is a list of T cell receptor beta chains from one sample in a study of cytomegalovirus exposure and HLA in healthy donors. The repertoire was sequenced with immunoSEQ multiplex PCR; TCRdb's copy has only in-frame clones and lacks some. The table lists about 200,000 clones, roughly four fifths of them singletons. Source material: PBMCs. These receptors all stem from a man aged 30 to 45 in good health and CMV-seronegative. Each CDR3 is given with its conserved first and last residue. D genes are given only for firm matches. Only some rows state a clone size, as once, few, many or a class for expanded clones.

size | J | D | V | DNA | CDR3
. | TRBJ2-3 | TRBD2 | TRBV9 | TGTGCCAGCAGCGTCAGGGAGGGTCACACAGATACGCAGTATTTT | CASSVREGHTDTQYF
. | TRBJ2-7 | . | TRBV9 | TGTGCCAGCAGCGTAGCCCAGGGATCCGAGCAGTACTTC | CASSVAQGSEQYF
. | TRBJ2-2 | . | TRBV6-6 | TGTGCCAGCAAGCAGAAGGGGACCGGGGAGCTGTTTTTT | CASKQKGTGELFF
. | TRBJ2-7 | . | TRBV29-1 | TGCAGCGTTGTGCCCCAGGACAGCTCCTACGAGCAGTACTTC | CSVVPQDSSYEQYF
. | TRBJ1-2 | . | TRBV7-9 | TGTGCCAGCAGCTTAGTAGGCAGGGCGAGTGGCTACACCTTC | CASSLVGRASGYTF
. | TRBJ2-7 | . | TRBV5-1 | TGCGCCAGCAGCCAGCAAGGGGGCGAGCAGTACTTC | CASSQQGGEQYF
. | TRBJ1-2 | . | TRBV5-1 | TGCGCCAGCAGCTTGGATCCGGGGTATGGCTACACCTTC | CASSLDPGYGYTF
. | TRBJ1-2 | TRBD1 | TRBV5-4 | TGTGCCAGCAGCCCTAGGGGGCAGGACTATGGCTACACCTTC | CASSPRGQDYGYTF
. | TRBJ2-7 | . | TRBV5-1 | TGCGCCAGCAGGCCAGGGGAGGGCTACGAGCAGTACTTC | CASRPGEGYEQYF
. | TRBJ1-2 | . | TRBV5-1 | TGCGCCAGCAGCTTGGCCTTGGGCAGCAGCTATGGCTACACCTTC | CASSLALGSSYGYTF
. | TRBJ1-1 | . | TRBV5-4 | TGTGCCAGCAGTCGGGAGTGGGCTTCGATGAACACTGAAGCTTTCTTT | CASSREWASMNTEAFF
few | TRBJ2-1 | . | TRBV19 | TGTGCCAGTAGGAGGCGGGCGAGCTCCTACAATGAGCAGTTCTTC | CASRRRASSYNEQFF
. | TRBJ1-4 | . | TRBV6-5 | TGTGCCAGCAGCCGGCAGGAGGGAAAACTGTTTTTT | CASSRQEGKLFF
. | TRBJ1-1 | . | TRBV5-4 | TGTGCCAGCAGCCCTCCCTCGGACAGGAACACTGAAGCTTTCTTT | CASSPPSDRNTEAFF
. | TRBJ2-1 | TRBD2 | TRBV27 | TGTGCCAGCACCGCCCCACTAGCGAGTTCAAACCACAAGCAGTTCTTC | CASTAPLASSNHKQFF
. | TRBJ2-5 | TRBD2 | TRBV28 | TGTGCCAGCAGACAGGGACGGTCGGGAGGGCCACTAAAAGAGACCCAGTACTTC | CASRQGRSGGPLKETQYF
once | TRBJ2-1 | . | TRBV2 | TGTGCCAGCAGTGACTTGAGCAATGAGCAGTTCTTC | CASSDLSNEQFF
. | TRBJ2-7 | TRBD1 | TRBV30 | TGTGCCTGGCAGACAGGGGGTGCCTACGAGCAGTACTTC | CAWQTGGAYEQYF
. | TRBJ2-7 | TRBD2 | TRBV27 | TGTGCCAGCAGTCGACCGGGACTAGCGGGAGAGAAGGGGGAGCAGTACTTC | CASSRPGLAGEKGEQYF